These T cell receptor beta chains were read from a single sample in a study of chemoradiotherapy in HPV16-positive cancers. TCRdb keeps only in-frame clones here, not all; method: immunoSEQ multiplex PCR. This sample has some 1,400 clones, with more than 75% found just once. The specimen comprised tumor tissue, sampled from a patient who underwent chemoradiotherapy. The source is a human donor with HPV-associated anogenital cancer. Each CDR3 is given with its conserved first and last residue. D genes are given only for firm matches. Expanded clones are given a class, and other clones once, few, many or no size at all.

J gene: TRBJ1-6; clone size: few; D gene: NA; V gene: TRBV23-1; CDR3 protein: CASSQYRERNSPLHF; CDR3 DNA: TGCGCCAGCAGTCAGTACAGGGAACGTAATTCACCCCTCCACTTT
J gene: TRBJ1-4; clone size: large; D gene: NA; V gene: TRBV6-5; CDR3 protein: CASSPETAKELFF; CDR3 DNA: TGTGCCAGCAGTCCAGAGACAGCTAAGGAACTGTTTTTT
J gene: TRBJ1-2; clone size: NA; D gene: TRBD1; V gene: TRBV5-1; CDR3 protein: CASSRDRGSYGYTF; CDR3 DNA: TGCGCCAGCAGCCGCGACAGGGGGAGCTATGGCTACACCTTC
J gene: TRBJ1-4; clone size: once; D gene: NA; V gene: TRBV6-1; CDR3 protein: CASRAGAANEKLFF; CDR3 DNA: TGTGCCAGCCGGGCGGGGGCAGCTAATGAAAAACTGTTTTTT
J gene: TRBJ2-7; clone size: NA; D gene: TRBD2; V gene: TRBV7-9; CDR3 protein: CASSLETSGVVQYF; CDR3 DNA: TGTGCCAGCAGCTTAGAGACTAGCGGGGTAGTGCAGTACTTC
J gene: TRBJ1-5; clone size: few; D gene: NA; V gene: TRBV19; CDR3 protein: CASSIASGGHGQPQHF; CDR3 DNA: TGTGCCAGTAGTATAGCATCCGGGGGACACGGTCAGCCCCAGCATTTT
J gene: TRBJ1-1; clone size: NA; D gene: NA; V gene: TRBV30; CDR3 protein: CAWNVFMWDPTSGTEAFF; CDR3 DNA: TGTGCCTGGAATGTATTTATGTGGGACCCCACATCGGGCACTGAAGCTTTCTTT
J gene: TRBJ2-3; clone size: NA; D gene: TRBD1; V gene: TRBV11-2; CDR3 protein: CASSWSGTGGTMGTDTQYF; CDR3 DNA: TGTGCCAGCAGCTGGAGCGGGACAGGGGGTACTATGGGCACAGATACGCAGTATTTT
J gene: TRBJ2-1; clone size: NA; D gene: NA; V gene: TRBV10-1; CDR3 protein: CASTSLVIGQRKVNEQFF; CDR3 DNA: TGCGCCAGCACGTCCTTAGTTATCGGACAGCGCAAGGTCAATGAGCAGTTCTTC
J gene: TRBJ2-2; clone size: once; D gene: NA; V gene: TRBV29-1; CDR3 protein: CSTSPRSGELFF; CDR3 DNA: TGCAGCACTTCTCCCAGGTCCGGGGAGCTGTTTTTT
J gene: TRBJ1-2; clone size: few; D gene: NA; V gene: TRBV11-2; CDR3 protein: CASSPSGVGYTF; CDR3 DNA: TGTGCCAGCAGCCCGTCGGGGGTTGGCTACACCTTC
J gene: TRBJ1-2; clone size: NA; D gene: NA; V gene: TRBV7-9; CDR3 protein: CASSLAGSSQGYTF; CDR3 DNA: TGTGCCAGCAGCTTAGCGGGGTCAAGCCAAGGCTACACCTTC
J gene: TRBJ2-1; clone size: NA; D gene: TRBD1; V gene: TRBV5-1; CDR3 protein: CASSPTGEQYNEQFF; CDR3 DNA: TGCGCCAGCAGCCCCACAGGGGAACAATACAATGAGCAGTTCTTC
J gene: TRBJ2-3; clone size: NA; D gene: TRBD2; V gene: TRBV7-8; CDR3 protein: CASSLGAAGGDRRLDTQYF; CDR3 DNA: TGTGCCAGCAGCTTAGGGGCAGCGGGGGGCGACAGGCGATTAGATACGCAGTATTTT
J gene: TRBJ1-6; clone size: NA; D gene: NA; V gene: TRBV18; CDR3 protein: CASSQNGGGADNSPLHF; CDR3 DNA: TGTGCCAGCTCACAAAACGGCGGGGGCGCCGATAATTCACCCCTCCACTTT
J gene: TRBJ1-6; clone size: NA; D gene: NA; V gene: TRBV6-5; CDR3 protein: CASSYQGGQNSPLHF; CDR3 DNA: TGTGCCAGCAGTTACCAAGGAGGGCAAAATTCACCCCTCCACTTT
J gene: TRBJ1-1; clone size: NA; D gene: NA; V gene: TRBV11-2; CDR3 protein: CASSSTGWKTEAFF; CDR3 DNA: TGTGCCAGCAGCTCAACAGGGTGGAAGACTGAAGCTTTCTTT
J gene: TRBJ1-1; clone size: NA; D gene: NA; V gene: TRBV23-1; CDR3 protein: CASRGIRNTEAFF; CDR3 DNA: TGCGCCAGCAGGGGCATCCGAAACACTGAAGCTTTCTTT
J gene: TRBJ2-7; clone size: once; D gene: NA; V gene: TRBV28; CDR3 protein: CASSFTRGHEQYF; CDR3 DNA: TGTGCCAGCAGTTTTACCAGGGGCCACGAGCAGTACTTC
J gene: TRBJ2-5; clone size: once; D gene: TRBD2; V gene: TRBV2; CDR3 protein: CASSEAGTSGGETQYF; CDR3 DNA: TGTGCCAGCAGTGAAGCTGGGACTAGCGGGGGAGAGACCCAGTACTTC
J gene: TRBJ1-1; clone size: NA; D gene: NA; V gene: TRBV21-1; CDR3 protein: CASSKAGANTEAFF; CDR3 DNA: TGTGCCAGCAGCAAAGCTGGGGCGAACACTGAAGCTTTCTTT
J gene: TRBJ1-1; clone size: NA; D gene: NA; V gene: TRBV6-5; CDR3 protein: CASSYSSVMKNTEAFF; CDR3 DNA: TGTGCCAGCAGTTACTCCTCGGTAATGAAGAACACTGAAGCTTTCTTT
J gene: TRBJ1-2; clone size: NA; D gene: NA; V gene: TRBV2; CDR3 protein: CASSSTGNYGYTF; CDR3 DNA: TGTGCCAGCAGTTCAACAGGAAACTATGGCTACACCTTC
J gene: TRBJ2-7; clone size: NA; D gene: NA; V gene: TRBV28; CDR3 protein: CASSLVQGLASYEQYF; CDR3 DNA: TGTGCCAGCAGTTTAGTCCAGGGATTAGCCTCCTACGAGCAGTACTTC